Listed here are 17 T cell receptor beta chains from one sample, sequenced in a study of T cell responses to AZD1222 COVID-19 vaccine (dated by TCRdb to about 2021). The library was made by the immunoSEQ multiplex PCR assay. TCRdb holds this immuneACCESS table with in-frame rearrangements only. Some clones are missing; in checked studies, unresolved V genes explain under half, and the rest has no known cause. Recorded for this sample are about 140,000 clones; approximately 92% of them occurred a single time. Clones ranked in the top ten supply 6% to 7% of the sample. The time point tag for this specimen amounts to: about 28 days (+/-7) after the second vaccine dose. This material consisted of peripheral blood, taken 28 days after the second AZD1222 dose. These TCRs come from an adult who received the AZD1222 COVID-19 vaccine.

The rearrangement uses TRBV27 and TRBJ2-7, with D perhaps given as TRBD1 or TRBD2 (5 bases each). Trimming left V 7 bases short and J 12 bases short, with 7 bases between. CDR1 is MNHEY and CDR2 is SMNVEV in the germline V gene (reference sequence). The CDR3 has 8 amino acids. This CDR3 reads CASTGPYF. CDR3 bases: TGTGCCAGCACGGGACCGTACTTC.

J is TRBJ1-1 and V is TRBV5-6; no definite D call. CDR3 length: 14 amino acids. V was shortened by 2 bases and J by 4 bases, with 12 bases between the two germline ends. Germline V gives CDR1 SGHDT, CDR2 YYEEEE. The chain's CDR3 is CASSFRSSSTEAFF. The CDR3 nucleotides read TGTGCCAGCAGCTTCAGGTCGTCGAGCACTGAAGCTTTCTTT. The complete variable domain, with remaining parts taken from reference TRBV5-6 and TRBJ1-1, reads DAGVTQSPTHLIKTRGQQVTLRCSPKSGHDTVSWYQQALGQGPQFIFQYYEEEERQRGNFPDRFSGHQFPNYSSELNVNALLLGDSALYLCASSFRSSSTEAFFGQGTRLTVV.

This chain connects TRBV18 to TRBJ2-7, with TRBD1 identical over 7 bases. Trimming at V came to 6 bases and at J to 3 bases, leaving 2 bases not matched to a gene. The CDR3 length is 12 residues. Germline CDR1 is KGHSH and CDR2 is LQKENI. The CDR3 DNA is TGTGCCAGCTCGGACAGGTACTACGAGCAGTACTTC. Protein sequence: CASSDRYYEQYF.

This rearrangement joins TRBV5-4 to TRBJ2-7; TRBD1 agrees at 7 bases. Germline V gene sequence: CDR1 SGHNT, CDR2 YYREEE (reference sequence). There are 16 residues in the CDR3. V lost 2 bases to trimming and J lost 0 bases; unmatched junction nucleotides: 8. The CDR3 DNA sequence: TGTGCCAGCAGCTTTCCCGGACAGGATTTCTCCTACGAGCAGTACTTC. As protein: CASSFPGQDFSYEQYF.

CDR3 sequence: CASSQGPGLAGGVLFF. CDR3 coding DNA: TGCGCCAGCAGCCAAGGGCCGGGACTAGCGGGGGGAGTCCTGTTCTTC. The J gene is TRBJ2-1, the V gene TRBV4-1; 15 bases are a match to TRBD2. In germline, CDR1 is MGHRA, CDR2 YSYEKL. With 1 base clipped from V and 15 bases from J, the junction kept 10 bases outside the gene matches. CDR3 length equals 16 residues.

The chain has TRBV28 and TRBJ2-7; perhaps TRBD2 as D (5 bases). This CDR3 spans 13 amino acids. Trimming removed 5 bases from V and 4 bases from J, with 12 bases in between. CDR1 and CDR2 (germline): MDHEN, SYDVKM. The CDR3 DNA follows: TGTGCCAGCAGTAGGACTGCGTTATACGAGCAGTACTTC. It translates to CASSRTALYEQYF.

V gene TRBV7-9 combines with J gene TRBJ2-1, with D possibly matching TRBD1 (5 bases). Germline CDR1 SEHNR, CDR2 FQNEAQ (reference sequence). The CDR3 spans 14 residues. Trimming removed 5 bases from V and 0 bases from J, with 8 bases in between. This CDR3 is CASSPDSSYNEQFF. The CDR3, as DNA: TGTGCCAGCAGCCCTGACAGCTCCTACAATGAGCAGTTCTTC.

A single count supports this clone. The CDR3 bases are TGTGCCAGCAGCCCGGGGTCCTCCGTTGAGCAGTTCTTC. Translating gives CASSPGSSVEQFF. The chain uses TRBV9 and TRBJ2-1, with D perhaps matching TRBD2 (5 bases). CDR3 length: 13 residues. The V gene's germline CDR1 is SGDLS and CDR2 YYNGEE. With 4 bases removed from V and 9 bases from J, the gap between germline ends came to 14 bases.

The V and J genes are TRBV28 and TRBJ1-2, with 9 bases matching TRBD1. The length of the CDR3 is 16 residues. Germline CDR1 is MDHEN and CDR2 is SYDVKM. The V and J ends lost 5 bases and 1 base, in that order; junction bases with no gene match: 8. This CDR3 is CASSPGDRAGNYGYTF. In nucleotides, the CDR3 is TGTGCCAGCAGTCCTGGGGACAGGGCGGGTAACTATGGCTACACCTTC.

This chain links TRBV2 with TRBJ1-5; D perhaps matches TRBD1 (6 bases). CDR3 length equals 16 residues. Trimming stripped 1 base from V and 3 bases from J, with 13 bases between. Germline values: CDR1 SNHLY, CDR2 FYNNEI. The CDR3 reads CASSEGGRGPNQPQHF. The DNA of the CDR3 is TGTGCCAGCAGTGAAGGGGGCAGGGGACCCAATCAGCCCCAGCATTTT.

The chain recombines TRBV4-2 with TRBJ1-6, with TRBD1 matching 9 bases. There are 18 residues in the CDR3. V trimming: 1 base; J trimming: 9 bases; junction bases outside the gene matches: 13. Per germline, CDR1 LGHNA and CDR2 YNFKEQ. CDR3 sequence reads: CASSQASQGARGGSPLHF. The CDR3 DNA reads TGTGCCAGCAGCCAAGCCTCACAGGGGGCGCGAGGGGGTTCACCCCTCCACTTT.

The chain is built from TRBV6-5 and TRBJ1-2; D not resolved. This CDR3 comprises 13 residues. Trimming cost V 6 bases and J 5 bases, with 13 bases left between them. Germline V gene sequence: CDR1 MNHEY, CDR2 SVGAGI. The CDR3 protein is CASRGKGLYGYTF. For the CDR3, the DNA is TGTGCCAGCAGAGGGAAGGGCTTATATGGCTACACCTTC.

J is TRBJ2-5 and V is TRBV4-1; no clear D. The germline gives CDR1 MGHRA, CDR2 YSYEKL. This CDR3 comprises 14 residues. V shed 2 bases and J shed 5 bases, with 12 bases lying between them. This CDR3 reads CASSQNVARETQYF. The CDR3 DNA reads TGCGCCAGCAGCCAAAACGTGGCACGGGAGACCCAGTACTTC.

The chain joins TRBV18 to TRBJ1-2; D is undetermined. Germline loops: CDR1 KGHSH, CDR2 LQKENI. Trimming cost V 3 bases and J 2 bases, with 16 bases left between them. CDR3 length equals 16 residues. The CDR3 DNA follows: TGTGCCAGCTCACCGGCCGCCGTGGCAACAAACTATGGCTACACCTTC. Its translation: CASSPAAVATNYGYTF. Supplemented by reference TRBV18 and TRBJ1-2, the full variable domain reads NAGVMQNPRHLVRRRGQEARLRCSPMKGHSHVYWYRQLPEEGLKFMVYLQKENIIDESGMPKERFSAEFPKEGPSILRIQQVVRGDSAAYFCASSPAAVATNYGYTFGSGTRLTVV.

This clone was counted once. V and J are TRBV24-1 and TRBJ1-2, with 7 bases matching TRBD1. The V segment lost 0 bases and the J segment 8 bases; nucleotides outside the gene matches: 5. The CDR3 extends over 14 amino acids. CDR1 is KGHDR and CDR2 is SFDVKD in the germline V gene. CDR3 nucleotide sequence: TGTGCCACCAGTGATTTGGGGAGGGGGCGAGGCTACACCTTC. Translation gives CATSDLGRGRGYTF.

CDR3 nucleotides: TGTGCCAGCAGCTTACGGGACACCATCTACGAGCAGTACTTC. Amino acids: CASSLRDTIYEQYF. The chain links TRBV7-2 to TRBJ2-7; D is perhaps TRBD1 (6 bases). V was cut by 2 bases and J by 3 bases, with 11 bases left in between. The CDR3 consists of 14 residues. CDR1 is SGHTA, CDR2 FQGNSA, per germline.

The chain combines TRBV5-1 with TRBJ1-5, with TRBD1 identical over 10 bases. The CDR3 extends over 15 amino acids. The ends lost 4 bases at V and 4 bases at J; junction bases unmatched: 5. The germline CDR1 and CDR2 sequences are SGHRS and YFSETQ. CDR3 bases: TGCGCCAGCAGCCTGGGACAGGGGTATAATCAGCCCCAGCATTTT. Its translation: CASSLGQGYNQPQHF.